This T cell receptor (beta chain) was profiled in a study of cytotoxic CD8 clonotypes in ibrutinib-treated CLL. As regards this clone: The antigen is undetermined.

Trimming removed 1 base from V and 1 base from J, with 10 bases in between. CDR1 is SNHLY, CDR2 FYNNEI, per germline. CDR3 length: 15 amino acids. Study-wide findings and caveats: Baseline clonality was higher than in age-matched healthy donors and moved in step with circulating CD8+ T-cell counts.

Assay used: immunoSEQ multiplex PCR; TCRdb lists only in-frame clones, some missing. Of 150,000 to 200,000 clones in the sample, under 90% were seen once. The sequenced sample was PBMCs, obtained after 24 months of ibrutinib treatment. The gene calls are TRBV2 and TRBJ1-1, with a weak D call TRBD1 (5 bases). This sequence originates from a human donor with chronic lymphocytic leukemia. CDR3 in DNA: TGTGCCAGCAGTGAAGGGGGCATTAGGAACACTGAAGCTTTCTTT. Translating it yields CASSEGGIRNTEAFF.